This entry lists 30 T cell receptor beta chains sequenced from one sample in a study of vaccination effects on CD4 cells after COVID-19. Antigen specificity for these receptors is unknown. The method was immunoSEQ multiplex PCR; TCRdb's version includes in-frame clones alone and lacks a portion of them. The sample records 30,000 to 40,000 clones, around 73% being singletons. Antigen-specific CD4+ T cell clonotypes were called by their expansion after viral peptide-pool culture in ViraFEST. It was after nine to ten days of culture that CD4+ T cells were isolated. Vaccinees lacked prior SARS-CoV-2 infection and tested negative for nucleocapsid antibodies. Sequencing used CD4+ T cells from PBMCs cultured with HCoV-OC43 spike peptides, obtained before COVID-19 vaccination. Subset meaning: HCoV-OC43 spike overlapping peptide pool stimulation. These receptors were taken from a human donor who received a COVID-19 vaccine.

The chain uses TRBV5-1 and TRBJ1-1, with TRBD1 matching 7 bases. The V gene's germline CDR1 is SGHRS and CDR2 YFSETQ. The length of the CDR3 is 15 residues. V dropped 5 bases and J dropped 7; count of bases not matched to a gene: 14. CDR3: CASSQMDRSFGEAFF. As DNA, the CDR3 is TGCGCCAGCAGTCAAATGGACAGGAGCTTCGGTGAAGCTTTCTTT.

The rearrangement joins TRBV19 to TRBJ1-6, with D perhaps TRBD1 (5 bases). Germline-derived CDR1 and CDR2 are LNHDA and SQIVND (reference sequence). Trimming took off 7 bases at V and 8 bases at J, with 15 bases between the two ends. This CDR3 spans 14 amino acids. In DNA form, the CDR3 reads TGTGCCAGTAAGGTGGGGGGGTTGGATTCACCCCTCCACTTT. Amino acid sequence: CASKVGGLDSPLHF.

The rearrangement joins TRBV4-2 to TRBJ2-3; 12 bases are a match to TRBD2. CDR3 size: 17 residues. Germline lookup yields CDR1 LGHNA and CDR2 YNFKEQ. V was clipped by 5 bases and J by 5 bases; unmatched bases: 11. CDR3 in amino acids: CASSARMTSGSGDTQYF. The CDR3 DNA is TGTGCCAGCAGCGCCCGTATGACTAGCGGGAGTGGAGATACGCAGTATTTT.

The chain joins TRBV5-5 to TRBJ2-7; perhaps TRBD1 as D (6 bases). The CDR3 is made up of 15 amino acids. V lost 5 bases and J lost 3, with 18 bases in between. Germline CDR1 is SGHKS and CDR2 is YYEKEE (reference sequence). The CDR3 is CASSQQDSSGYEQYF. In DNA, the CDR3 is TGTGCCAGCAGTCAGCAGGACAGTTCGGGCTACGAGCAGTACTTC.

The chain couples TRBV30 to TRBJ1-2, with D hard to call. Trimming took 0 bases from V and 4 from J, leaving 9 bases between them. The CDR3 is made up of 13 amino acids. Germline assignment: CDR1 GTSNPN and CDR2 SVGIG (reference sequence). Here the CDR3 reads CAWSVSPSYGYTF. CDR3 coding DNA: TGTGCCTGGAGTGTAAGCCCATCCTATGGCTACACCTTC.

Note on this clone: In the same sample, other DNA sequences code for this CDR3. This CDR3 is CSVVTVEAFF. The CDR3 DNA sequence: TGCAGCGTTGTAACAGTTGAAGCTTTCTTT. The chain is built from TRBV29-1 and TRBJ1-1; no definite D call. The V end was cut by 4 bases, the J end by 7 bases, with 7 bases between. Germline loops: CDR1 SQVTM, CDR2 ANQGSEA. The CDR3 runs 10 residues.

The chain uses TRBV19 and TRBJ1-1, with TRBD1 as a possible D gene (6 bases). Germline loops: CDR1 LNHDA, CDR2 SQIVND (reference sequence). V lost 9 bases, J lost 0 bases, and 20 bases lay in between. The CDR3 extends over 16 amino acids. The CDR3 here is CASRGGKLPMNTEAFF. In nucleotides, the CDR3 is TGTGCCAGCCGAGGGGGTAAATTACCCATGAACACTGAAGCTTTCTTT.

The CDR3 coding sequence is TGTGCCAGCGGCCGGGACTTTAATGAAAAACTGTTTTTT. Protein: CASGRDFNEKLFF. V is TRBV10-3 and J is TRBJ1-4; D may be TRBD1 (5 bases). The CDR3 loop spans 13 amino acids. Germline CDR1 ENHRY, CDR2 SYGVKD. V shed 10 bases and J shed 4 bases, with 13 bases lying between them.

This chain connects TRBV4-1 to TRBJ2-2, with 8 bases aligning to TRBD2. This CDR3 contains 14 residues. Germline V gene data show CDR1 as MGHRA and CDR2 as YSYEKL. V trimming: 6 bases; J trimming: 4 bases; junction bases outside the gene matches: 4. CDR3 in amino acids: CASSSGNPTGELFF. CDR3 nucleotides: TGCGCCAGCAGTAGCGGGAACCCCACCGGGGAGCTGTTTTTT.

This chain links TRBV11-1 with TRBJ2-2; the match to TRBD2 covers 8 bases. The CDR3 contains 16 residues. Germline CDR1 reads SGHAT; CDR2 reads FQDESV (reference sequence). J was trimmed by 4 bases and V by 5 bases; bases with no gene match: 9. The CDR3 spells CASSKNSGTGTGELFF. The DNA of the CDR3 is TGTGCCAGCAGCAAGAATAGCGGGACGGGCACCGGGGAGCTGTTTTTT.

The rearrangement uses TRBV5-4 and TRBJ2-5; 15 positions match TRBD2. The CDR3 spans 15 residues. Germline lookup yields CDR1 SGHNT and CDR2 YYREEE (reference sequence). Trimming removed 0 bases from V and 7 bases from J; junction bases left unmatched: 1. CDR3 coding DNA: TGTGCCAGCAGCTTGGGGACTAGCGGGAGGGCGACCCAGTACTTC. Its translation: CASSLGTSGRATQYF.

In its sample, this clone was seen once. The V and J genes are TRBV5-1 and TRBJ1-2, with 10 bases matching TRBD1. Germline V gene sequence: CDR1 SGHRS, CDR2 YFSETQ. V was clipped by 0 bases and J by 8 bases; unmatched bases: 4. The CDR3 covers 14 residues. CDR3 DNA: TGCGCCAGCAGCTTGGACGGGACAGGGGACGGCTACACCTTC. It encodes CASSLDGTGDGYTF.

The rearrangement uses TRBV6-6 and TRBJ1-2, with unresolved D. V lost 2 bases and J 4 bases, leaving 17 bases between the germline ends. CDR1 and CDR2 from the germline V gene are MNHNY and SVGAGI (reference sequence). The CDR3 covers 16 residues. This CDR3 reads CASSYAAGKVRYGYTF. CDR3 in DNA: TGTGCCAGCAGTTACGCGGCGGGAAAAGTCCGCTATGGCTACACCTTC.

The J gene is TRBJ2-7, the V gene TRBV6-5; no reliable D call. V was cut by 0 bases and J by 6 bases, with 15 bases left in between. The CDR3 is 15 amino acids. CDR1 and CDR2 from the germline V gene are MNHEY and SVGAGI. CDR3 region: CASSYSRADSAEQYF. DNA for the CDR3: TGTGCCAGCAGTTACTCCCGGGCCGATTCCGCCGAGCAGTACTTC.

This clone was counted once. The V and J genes are TRBV30 and TRBJ2-7; 9 nucleotides align to TRBD1. CDR1 is GTSNPN and CDR2 is SVGIG in the germline V gene (reference sequence). V trimming: 1 base; J trimming: 5 bases; junction bases outside the gene matches: 9. This CDR3 has 15 amino acids. The CDR3 here is CAWSAGTGRVDEQYF. The CDR3 nucleotides are TGTGCCTGGAGTGCAGGGACAGGGAGGGTCGACGAGCAGTACTTC.

This clone was found once. J is TRBJ2-7 and V is TRBV28; 9 bases map to TRBD1. This CDR3 contains 16 residues. The germline V gene has CDR1 MDHEN and CDR2 SYDVKM. V was clipped by 6 bases and J by 1 base; unmatched bases: 10. The CDR3 reads CASSRLPGQGSYEQYF. As DNA, the CDR3 is TGTGCCAGCAGCCGACTCCCGGGACAGGGATCCTACGAGCAGTACTTC.

V usage is TRBV16 and J usage is TRBJ1-2; 8 nucleotides line up with TRBD1. Germline V gene data show CDR1 as KGHSY and CDR2 as FQNENV. V lost 4 bases to trimming and J lost 0 bases; unmatched junction nucleotides: 13. This CDR3 region has 18 residues. The CDR3, as DNA: TGTGCCAGCAGCCTTCACCTGGACAGGGCACCATCTAACTATGGCTACACCTTC. This translates into CASSLHLDRAPSNYGYTF. The full variable domain, in which reference TRBV16 and TRBJ1-2 provide the parts outside the CDR3, is GEEVAQTPKHLVRGEGQKAKLYCAPIKGHSYVFWYQQVLKNEFKFLISFQNENVFDETGMPKERFSAKCLPNSPCSLEIQATKLEDSAVYFCASSLHLDRAPSNYGYTFGSGTRLTVV.

V usage is TRBV3-1 (or the pseudogene TRBV3-2) and J usage is TRBJ1-1; D might be TRBD1 (6 bases). Deletions cut 1 base from V and 1 base from J, with 10 bases between. The CDR3 loop spans 15 amino acids. From germline, CDR1 is LGHDT and CDR2 YNNKEL (reference sequence). The DNA for the CDR3 is TGTGCCAGCAGCCAAGGGACACAGGGGAACACTGAAGCTTTCTTT. Amino acid sequence: CASSQGTQGNTEAFF.

The rearrangement uses TRBV30 and TRBJ1-2; TRBD1 is a possible D gene (5 bases). The ends were cut back, 5 bases at V and 6 bases at J, with 19 bases in the middle. The germline V gene has CDR1 GTSNPN and CDR2 SVGIG (reference sequence). CDR3 size: 14 residues. DNA of the CDR3: TGTGCCTGGGTAGCAGGGAACATAAGGCATGGCTACACCTTC. It codes for CAWVAGNIRHGYTF.

This chain connects TRBV5-1 to TRBJ2-7, with D perhaps matching TRBD1 or TRBD2 (5 bases each). The germline V and J ends were trimmed by 4 bases and 5 bases, with 10 bases remaining between them. This CDR3 has 12 amino acids. CDR1 is SGHRS, CDR2 YFSETQ, per germline. CDR3 protein: CASSPGTDEQYF. Written as DNA, the CDR3 is TGCGCCAGCAGCCCCGGGACGGACGAGCAGTACTTC.

The CDR3 spells CASSEYVQGRADTQYF. DNA for the CDR3: TGTGCCAGCAGTGAATATGTCCAAGGGCGGGCAGATACGCAGTATTTT. The rearrangement uses TRBV25-1 and TRBJ2-3; D might be TRBD2 (5 bases). This CDR3 spans 16 amino acids. V was pared by 0 bases and J by 4 bases, with 14 bases between. Germline V CDR1 and CDR2: MGHDK, SYGVNS.

This chain connects TRBV4-1 to TRBJ2-7, with 7 nucleotides matching TRBD2. This CDR3 is built from 16 residues. Germline assignment: CDR1 MGHRA and CDR2 YSYEKL. V was clipped by 3 bases and J by 0 bases; unmatched bases: 8. This chain's CDR3 is CASSQIGGGTSYEQYF. CDR3 bases: TGCGCCAGCAGCCAGATTGGGGGGGGTACCTCCTACGAGCAGTACTTC.

The chain joins TRBV14 to TRBJ1-6; D ambiguous. The CDR3 has 15 residues. Germline CDR1 SGHDN, CDR2 FVKESK. The ends were cut back, 3 bases at V and 9 bases at J, with 15 bases in the middle. The CDR3 region is CASSQSGSFRSPLHF. Here the CDR3 DNA reads TGTGCCAGCAGCCAGTCCGGAAGCTTCCGTTCACCCCTCCACTTT.

The rearrangement joins TRBV12-3 or TRBV12-4 to TRBJ1-3, with D unclear. With 4 bases removed from V and 0 bases from J, the gap between germline ends came to 4 bases. There are 13 residues in the CDR3. The CDR3 DNA follows: TGTGCCAGCAGTTGGTACTCTGGAAACACCATATATTTT. Protein sequence: CASSWYSGNTIYF.

This clone has a handful of counts. This chain connects TRBV12-5 to TRBJ1-3; no firm D call. Germline CDR1 and CDR2: LGHNT and FRNRAP. This CDR3 comprises 16 residues. V was cut by 5 bases and J by 0 bases, with 14 bases left in between. DNA for the CDR3: TGTGCTAGTGGTGCCGGGCTGTTCACCTCTGGAAACACCATATATTTT. This sequence encodes CASGAGLFTSGNTIYF.

This sequence joins TRBV4-1 and TRBJ2-6; the D is unclear. V was shortened by 3 bases and J by 0 bases, with 6 bases between the two germline ends. Germline V lookup: CDR1 MGHRA, CDR2 YSYEKL. This CDR3 contains 15 residues. The CDR3 DNA follows: TGCGCCAGCAGCCAGGCAGCCTCTGGGGCCAACGTCCTGACTTTC. It is translated as CASSQAASGANVLTF.

The rearrangement links TRBV19 to TRBJ1-5; 11 bases fit TRBD1. CDR3 size: 13 residues. Germline-derived CDR1 and CDR2 are LNHDA and SQIVND (reference sequence). V was pared by 7 bases and J by 6 bases, with 2 bases of the junction left unmatched. CDR3 DNA sequence: TGTGCCAGTACCGGGACAGGGGGTCAGCCCCAGCATTTT. This gives the protein CASTGTGGQPQHF.

The rearrangement joins TRBV7-2 to TRBJ1-1; TRBD1 matches at 8 bases. The trim removed 4 bases at V and 4 bases at J, leaving 2 bases unmatched. This CDR3 is built from 13 residues. The germline gives CDR1 SGHTA, CDR2 FQGNSA. The CDR3 reads CASSSQGATEAFF. The CDR3, as DNA: TGTGCCAGCAGCTCTCAGGGGGCCACTGAAGCTTTCTTT.

In this sample, this clone turned up a few times. The chain uses TRBV19 and TRBJ2-6, with 7 bases lining up with TRBD1. V was pared by 2 bases and J by 0 bases, with 7 bases of the junction left unmatched. The CDR3 covers 18 residues. The V gene's germline CDR1 is LNHDA and CDR2 SQIVND (reference sequence). The CDR3 sequence: CASSIPGQYVSGANVLTF. The DNA for the CDR3 is TGTGCCAGTAGTATACCGGGACAGTATGTCTCTGGGGCCAACGTCCTGACTTTC.

The V and J genes are TRBV7-9 and TRBJ1-3; possibly TRBD1 for D (5 bases). There are 14 residues in the CDR3. Germline V gene data show CDR1 as SEHNR and CDR2 as FQNEAQ (reference sequence). V was clipped by 5 bases and J by 1 base, with 9 bases between them. This chain's CDR3 is CASSGGISGNTIYF. Here the CDR3 DNA reads TGTGCCAGCAGCGGGGGGATTTCTGGAAACACCATATATTTT.